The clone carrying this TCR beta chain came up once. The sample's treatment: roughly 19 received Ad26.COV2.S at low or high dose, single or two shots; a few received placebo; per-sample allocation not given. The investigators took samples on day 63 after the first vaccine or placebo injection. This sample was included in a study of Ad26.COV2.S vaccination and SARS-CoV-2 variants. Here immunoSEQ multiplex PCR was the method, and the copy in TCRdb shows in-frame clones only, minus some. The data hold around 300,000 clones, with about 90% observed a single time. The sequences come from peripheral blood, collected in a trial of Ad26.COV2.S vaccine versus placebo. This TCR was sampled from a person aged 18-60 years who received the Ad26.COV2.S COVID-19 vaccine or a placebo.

The CDR3 region has the DNA TGTGCCAGCAGGGCTACCCGACAGGGCCCCTATGGCTACACCTTC. Translating gives CASRATRQGPYGYTF. The chain couples TRBV7-2 to TRBJ1-2; 7 nucleotides match TRBD1. J gave up 4 bases and V 6 bases, and 11 bases lay outside the gene matches. The CDR3 consists of 15 residues. CDR1 and CDR2 from the germline V gene are SGHTA and FQGNSA.